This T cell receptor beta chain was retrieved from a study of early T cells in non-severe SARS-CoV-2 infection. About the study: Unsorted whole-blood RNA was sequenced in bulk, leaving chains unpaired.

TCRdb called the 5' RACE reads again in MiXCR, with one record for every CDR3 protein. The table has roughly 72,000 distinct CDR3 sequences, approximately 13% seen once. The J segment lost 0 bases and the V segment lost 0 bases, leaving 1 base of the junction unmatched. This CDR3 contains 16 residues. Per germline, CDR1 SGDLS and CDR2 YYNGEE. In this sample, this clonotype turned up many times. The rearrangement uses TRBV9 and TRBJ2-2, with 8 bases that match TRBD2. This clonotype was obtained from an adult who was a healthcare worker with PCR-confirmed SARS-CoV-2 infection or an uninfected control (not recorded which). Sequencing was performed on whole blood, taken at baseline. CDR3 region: CASSVAGGPNTGELFF. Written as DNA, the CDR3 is TGTGCCAGCAGCGTAGCGGGGGGGCCGAACACCGGGGAGCTGTTTTTT.